This T cell receptor (beta chain) was profiled in a study of blood T cell repertoires in COVID-19 (dated by TCRdb to 2018 to 2020). Regarding the research as a whole: The collaborator samples originated in the United States, Italy and Spain and spanned the acute and convalescent phases of COVID-19. The prospective study material was composed of cDNA or gDNA derived from T cells, B-cell-depleted T cells, or PBMCs. The dataset comprised deeply sampled blood TCRbeta repertoires from subjects exposed to, actively infected with, or recovered from COVID-19. The repertoires were made available in a free public database intended to serve as a resource for research on the immune response to SARS-CoV-2. Samples came from the ongoing ImmuneRACE study (first 160 participants) plus 1,254 subjects from 6 global collaborators. The sample metadata nearly always contained a de-identified subject ID, COVID-19 status, age in years and sex. Where HLA class I and class II types were available, the types were taken from metadata supplied by the sample provider, not from assay-based typing.

TCRbeta CDR3 regions were amplified from genomic DNA using the immunoSEQ Assay, a bias-controlled multiplex PCR. In the original analysis: Nucleated cell counts per sample were estimated from amplification of reference gene primers within the assay. To quantify the absolute abundance of each unique TCRbeta CDR3 rearrangement, sequence reads were collapsed and filtered. For each sample, productive Simpson clonality was calculated as the square root of Simpson's diversity index over productive rearrangements. As stored in TCRdb, this immuneACCESS dataset retains in-frame rearrangements with V and J assigned. A fraction of the clones does not appear; measured against another copy, unresolved V genes explain less than half of the discrepancy, and the remainder lacks a known reason. V, J and clone size reflect that table, while D and trimming were determined from the DNA. This sample has around 220,000 clones in its table, and about nine tenths of those were observed once. The ten largest clones take up under 2.5% of the sample.

General conclusions and limits of the study: How much clinical and demographic metadata was included differed by source and by participant, and the metadata was provided uncurated.

The CDR3 spans 15 residues, from the cysteine through the phenylalanine. The CDR3 DNA has 45 bases and is translated from base 1. From V the trimming removes 3 bases and from J it removes 2 bases, while the gene matches leave 7 bases of the junction unaccounted for. From a lookup of the germline V gene (reference sequence), CDR1 and CDR2 are PRHDT and FYEKMQ. Notes on this clone: The antigen this receptor binds is unknown. Base qualities are not at hand, and no much larger clone is one base apart.

In the prospective study, participants were roughly 18 to 95 years old, resided in 24 geographic areas of the United States, and were enrolled through a virtual design. In the prospective study, cohorts were assigned on the basis of participant-reported clinical history obtained from a screening survey and a study questionnaire. Recovered participants in ImmuneRACE Cohort 3 were defined by two consecutive negative NP/OP PCR tests, clearance by a healthcare professional, or resolution of symptoms. Mobile phlebotomists in the prospective study collected whole blood, serum and a nasopharyngeal or oropharyngeal swab from every participant. Prospective study participants could optionally give additional blood draws and questionnaires over an approximately 2-month period. Blood samples from the prospective study were shipped frozen or at room temperature prior to DNA extraction.

The V and J segments used are TRBV13 and TRBJ2-7; 7 bases in the middle match TRBD2. The clonotype was recovered from a woman aged 18-30 years who had recovered from COVID-19. The sample consisted of PBMCs or T cells enriched from blood (not recorded which). The DNA sequence reads TGTGCCAGCAGCTTGGGCCGGGGAGGGGCCTACGAGCAGTACTTC. This encodes CASSLGRGGAYEQYF.